This T cell receptor (beta chain) comes out of a study of patients and donors after allogeneic stem cell transplantation (dated by TCRdb to 2018 to 2021). This clonotype was seen repeatedly, ten times or more. Its antigen is currently not known. Base quality data are lacking; no much larger clone is found one base away. CDR1 is given as LGHNA and CDR2 as YNFKEQ, both from the germline V gene. The V and J ends are trimmed by 0 bases and 3 bases, leaving 9 bases between them. From the cysteine up to the phenylalanine, the CDR3 has a length of 15 residues. CDR3 DNA only is kept here, 45 bases in frame from base 1. Library prep was done by RT-PCR. Sequenced on a NextSeq 550. The public sequencing data were trimmed at Q25 with fastp and processed into clonotypes with MiXCR by TCRdb, which kept only in-frame beta chains. Rows matching on CDR3 protein sequence are summarized as one entry with the most common DNA and genes. The sample has more than 25,000 distinct CDR3 sequences on record, around 7.4% of them singletons. Of the sample, almost 50% falls within the top ten clones.

The receptor was isolated from a human donor who was either an allogeneic HSCT recipient or a stem cell or donor lymphocyte infusion donor (not recorded which). It is not recorded whose cells these are; they may come from a transplant donor. Recombination connected TRBV4-2 to TRBJ2-1; D gene: possibly TRBD1, on 6 matching bases. The sample was blood, either unsorted or a sorted T cell fraction (not recorded which). The DNA reads TGTGCCAGCAGCCAAGAACAGGGTGGCTACAATGAGCAGTTCTTC. This gives the protein CASSQEQGGYNEQFF.